These T cell receptor beta chains were read from a single sample in a study of cytomegalovirus exposure and HLA in healthy donors. Data came from immunoSEQ multiplex PCR; TCRdb stores just in-frame clones and leaves some out. The repertoire holds roughly 120,000 clones, with approximately 80% as singletons. The material sequenced was PBMCs. The source is a woman between 40 and 55 years old in good health and CMV-seropositive. The CDR3 runs from the conserved cysteine through the conserved F or W. A D gene is named only where the DNA matches it firmly. Expanded clones are given a class, and other clones once, few, many or no size at all.

d_call: .
j_call: TRBJ2-5
v_call: TRBV7-3
clone_size: .
cdr3_aa: CASSLIGVETQYF
cdr3_nt: TGTGCCAGCAGCTTAATAGGGGTGGAGACCCAGTACTTC

d_call: TRBD1
j_call: TRBJ2-1
v_call: TRBV11-2
clone_size: .
cdr3_aa: CASSLDRGLDEQFF
cdr3_nt: TGTGCCAGCAGCTTGGACAGGGGGCTGGATGAGCAGTTCTTC

d_call: .
j_call: TRBJ2-2
v_call: TRBV7-9
clone_size: once
cdr3_aa: CASRSTGNTGELFF
cdr3_nt: TGTGCCAGCAGGTCGACAGGGAACACCGGGGAGCTGTTTTTT

d_call: TRBD1
j_call: TRBJ2-7
v_call: TRBV7-3
clone_size: .
cdr3_aa: CASSPGQGAYEQYF
cdr3_nt: TGTGCCAGCAGCCCGGGACAGGGAGCCTACGAGCAGTACTTC

d_call: TRBD1
j_call: TRBJ2-7
v_call: TRBV5-6
clone_size: .
cdr3_aa: CASSLVSGGLEQYF
cdr3_nt: TGTGCCAGCAGCTTGGTGTCAGGGGGTCTCGAGCAGTACTTC

d_call: .
j_call: TRBJ2-1
v_call: TRBV5-1
clone_size: .
cdr3_aa: CASSSQDEQFF
cdr3_nt: TGCGCCAGCAGCTCCCAGGATGAGCAGTTCTTC

d_call: .
j_call: TRBJ1-2
v_call: TRBV4-1
clone_size: .
cdr3_aa: CASSQDRLVDGYTF
cdr3_nt: TGCGCCAGCAGCCAAGATCGGTTAGTGGATGGCTACACCTTC

d_call: TRBD2
j_call: TRBJ2-2
v_call: TRBV4-1
clone_size: .
cdr3_aa: CASSPLAGVNTGELFF
cdr3_nt: TGCGCCAGCAGTCCCCTAGCGGGAGTGAACACCGGGGAGCTGTTTTTT

d_call: .
j_call: TRBJ2-3
v_call: TRBV2
clone_size: .
cdr3_aa: CASSESGVPDTQYF
cdr3_nt: TGTGCCAGCAGTGAGTCGGGAGTCCCGGATACGCAGTATTTT

d_call: TRBD1
j_call: TRBJ2-2
v_call: TRBV30
clone_size: .
cdr3_aa: CALLTFGQASGELFF
cdr3_nt: TGTGCCTTACTTACCTTCGGACAGGCATCCGGGGAGCTGTTTTTT

d_call: .
j_call: TRBJ1-3
v_call: TRBV6-5
clone_size: .
cdr3_aa: CASSYSRGSAGNTIYF
cdr3_nt: TGTGCCAGCAGTTACTCGCGGGGGTCGGCTGGAAACACCATATATTTT

d_call: TRBD2
j_call: TRBJ2-7
v_call: TRBV19
clone_size: .
cdr3_aa: CASSIDRIAGDHKYYEQYF
cdr3_nt: TGTGCCAGTAGTATAGATAGAATAGCGGGAGATCATAAGTACTACGAGCAGTACTTC

d_call: TRBD2
j_call: TRBJ2-1
v_call: TRBV2
clone_size: .
cdr3_aa: CASSGTSGFNNEQFF
cdr3_nt: TGTGCCAGCAGTGGGACTAGCGGGTTCAACAATGAGCAGTTCTTC

d_call: .
j_call: TRBJ2-1
v_call: TRBV7-3
clone_size: .
cdr3_aa: CASTPGLGNNEQFF
cdr3_nt: TGTGCCAGCACCCCAGGACTCGGAAACAATGAGCAGTTCTTC

d_call: .
j_call: TRBJ2-5
v_call: TRBV5-4
clone_size: once
cdr3_aa: CASSSWSQETQYF
cdr3_nt: TGTGCCAGCAGCTCCTGGTCCCAGGAGACCCAGTACTTC

d_call: TRBD1
j_call: TRBJ2-6
v_call: TRBV10-3
clone_size: few
cdr3_aa: CAISEPNRGSGANVLTF
cdr3_nt: TGTGCCATCAGTGAGCCTAACAGGGGGTCAGGGGCCAACGTCCTGACTTTC

d_call: TRBD1
j_call: TRBJ1-5
v_call: TRBV19
clone_size: .
cdr3_aa: CASSLGQGAGQPQHF
cdr3_nt: TGTGCCAGTAGTCTCGGACAGGGGGCCGGTCAGCCCCAGCATTTT

d_call: .
j_call: TRBJ1-2
v_call: TRBV10-3
clone_size: once
cdr3_aa: CASRSGGPQGGYTF
cdr3_nt: TGTGCCTCAAGGAGCGGGGGACCGCAGGGGGGCTACACCTTC

d_call: TRBD1
j_call: TRBJ1-1
v_call: TRBV9
clone_size: few
cdr3_aa: CASSVGTGGTEAFF
cdr3_nt: TGTGCCAGCAGCGTCGGGACAGGGGGCACTGAAGCTTTCTTT

d_call: TRBD1
j_call: TRBJ2-7
v_call: TRBV5-1
clone_size: .
cdr3_aa: CASSLTGGYEQYF
cdr3_nt: TGCGCCAGCAGCTTGACAGGGGGGTACGAGCAGTACTTC

d_call: .
j_call: TRBJ2-1
v_call: TRBV7-3
clone_size: .
cdr3_aa: CASSLDRSSYNEQFF
cdr3_nt: TGTGCCAGCAGCCTAGACAGGAGCTCCTACAATGAGCAGTTCTTC

d_call: TRBD2
j_call: TRBJ2-1
v_call: TRBV19
clone_size: .
cdr3_aa: CASSNFSGPHNEQFF
cdr3_nt: TGTGCCAGTAGTAATTTTAGCGGGCCTCACAATGAGCAGTTCTTC

d_call: .
j_call: TRBJ2-7
v_call: TRBV9
clone_size: .
cdr3_aa: CASSPPGLPYEQYF
cdr3_nt: TGTGCCAGCAGTCCCCCCGGACTACCTTACGAGCAGTACTTC

d_call: .
j_call: TRBJ1-2
v_call: TRBV27
clone_size: .
cdr3_aa: CASSWASQGSGYTF
cdr3_nt: TGTGCCAGCAGTTGGGCTTCCCAGGGAAGTGGCTACACCTTC

d_call: TRBD1
j_call: TRBJ2-5
v_call: TRBV5-1
clone_size: .
cdr3_aa: CASSEGTDETQYF
cdr3_nt: TGCGCCAGCAGCGAGGGGACAGACGAGACCCAGTACTTC

d_call: TRBD1
j_call: TRBJ2-7
v_call: TRBV5-1
clone_size: .
cdr3_aa: CASSRDRDYEQYF
cdr3_nt: TGCGCCAGCAGCCGGGACAGGGACTACGAGCAGTACTTC

d_call: .
j_call: TRBJ1-4
v_call: TRBV4-1
clone_size: .
cdr3_aa: CASSQGGVRGGEKLFF
cdr3_nt: TGCGCCAGCAGTCAAGGGGGGGTCAGAGGTGGGGAAAAACTGTTTTTT

d_call: TRBD1
j_call: TRBJ2-3
v_call: TRBV6-1
clone_size: .
cdr3_aa: CASIRAGQATDTQYF
cdr3_nt: TGTGCCAGCATAAGGGCGGGACAGGCCACAGATACGCAGTATTTT

d_call: .
j_call: TRBJ2-2
v_call: TRBV5-1
clone_size: few
cdr3_aa: CASSREHGTGELFF
cdr3_nt: TGCGCCAGCAGCCGAGAGCACGGCACCGGGGAGCTGTTTTTT

d_call: .
j_call: TRBJ2-1
v_call: TRBV7-6
clone_size: .
cdr3_aa: CASSPVVSGHNEQFF
cdr3_nt: TGTGCCAGCAGCCCCGTGGTCAGCGGCCACAATGAGCAGTTCTTC

d_call: TRBD2
j_call: TRBJ2-1
v_call: TRBV7-9
clone_size: .
cdr3_aa: CASSSRSRPGGINEQFF
cdr3_nt: TGTGCCAGCAGCTCACGCTCCCGCCCGGGGGGAATCAATGAGCAGTTCTTC

d_call: TRBD1
j_call: TRBJ1-2
v_call: TRBV5-1
clone_size: few
cdr3_aa: CASSRPGQGGVRGYTF
cdr3_nt: TGCGCCAGCAGCAGGCCGGGACAGGGAGGGGTAAGAGGCTACACCTTC

d_call: .
j_call: TRBJ1-1
v_call: TRBV5-1
clone_size: few
cdr3_aa: CASSFEGRTEAFF
cdr3_nt: TGCGCCAGCAGCTTCGAAGGGAGAACTGAAGCTTTCTTT

d_call: TRBD1
j_call: TRBJ1-4
v_call: TRBV7-9
clone_size: .
cdr3_aa: CASSLAQGQAEKLFF
cdr3_nt: TGTGCCAGCAGCTTAGCGCAGGGACAGGCTGAAAAACTGTTTTTT

d_call: .
j_call: TRBJ1-5
v_call: TRBV7-3
clone_size: many
cdr3_aa: CASSLNGQNQPQHF
cdr3_nt: TGTGCCAGCAGCTTAAATGGGCAGAATCAGCCCCAGCATTTT

d_call: .
j_call: TRBJ2-3
v_call: TRBV19
clone_size: .
cdr3_aa: CASNPGTDTQYF
cdr3_nt: TGTGCCAGTAACCCCGGGACAGATACGCAGTATTTT

d_call: .
j_call: TRBJ2-3
v_call: TRBV5-6
clone_size: .
cdr3_aa: CASSDPAADTQYF
cdr3_nt: TGTGCCAGCAGCGACCCGGCGGCAGATACGCAGTATTTT

d_call: .
j_call: TRBJ2-3
v_call: TRBV6-5
clone_size: .
cdr3_aa: CASSLLGGPDTQYF
cdr3_nt: TGTGCCAGCAGTCTCCTGGGGGGACCAGATACGCAGTATTTT

d_call: .
j_call: TRBJ2-7
v_call: TRBV2
clone_size: .
cdr3_aa: CASRPPRTEKAYEQYF
cdr3_nt: TGTGCCAGCAGGCCTCCTCGGACAGAAAAGGCCTACGAGCAGTACTTC

d_call: TRBD2
j_call: TRBJ2-7
v_call: TRBV19
clone_size: once
cdr3_aa: CASSPSGSRPYEQYF
cdr3_nt: TGTGCCAGTAGTCCAAGCGGGAGTAGGCCCTACGAGCAGTACTTC

d_call: TRBD2
j_call: TRBJ2-7
v_call: TRBV15
clone_size: .
cdr3_aa: CATSGRLAGGYEQYF
cdr3_nt: TGTGCCACCAGCGGACGCTTAGCGGGAGGTTACGAGCAGTACTTC

d_call: .
j_call: TRBJ2-5
v_call: TRBV28
clone_size: once
cdr3_aa: CASSLIHSQETQYF
cdr3_nt: TGTGCCAGCAGTTTGATCCACAGCCAAGAGACCCAGTACTTC

d_call: .
j_call: TRBJ2-3
v_call: TRBV4-1
clone_size: once
cdr3_aa: CASSPGGRPKDTQYF
cdr3_nt: TGCGCCAGCAGCCCAGGCGGGCGGCCAAAAGATACGCAGTATTTT

d_call: .
j_call: TRBJ1-2
v_call: TRBV27
clone_size: .
cdr3_aa: CASRARGYGYTF
cdr3_nt: TGTGCCAGCAGGGCCCGGGGCTATGGCTACACCTTC

d_call: .
j_call: TRBJ2-7
v_call: TRBV7-2
clone_size: few
cdr3_aa: CASSPQATDRSYEQYF
cdr3_nt: TGTGCCAGCAGCCCCCAAGCGACCGACAGGTCCTACGAGCAGTACTTC

d_call: .
j_call: TRBJ2-2
v_call: TRBV5-6
clone_size: .
cdr3_aa: CASELDGRIGGELFF
cdr3_nt: TGTGCCAGCGAACTCGACGGGAGAATCGGCGGGGAGCTGTTTTTT

d_call: TRBD1
j_call: TRBJ2-7
v_call: TRBV15
clone_size: few
cdr3_aa: CATSHTGAEQYF
cdr3_nt: TGTGCCACCAGCCACACAGGGGCCGAGCAGTACTTC

d_call: TRBD2
j_call: TRBJ2-6
v_call: TRBV4-1
clone_size: once
cdr3_aa: CASSQEALAGEGGANVLTF
cdr3_nt: TGCGCCAGCAGCCAAGAGGCGCTAGCGGGAGAGGGTGGGGCCAACGTCCTGACTTTC

d_call: .
j_call: TRBJ1-2
v_call: TRBV29-1
clone_size: few
cdr3_aa: CSGQLGRDYTF
cdr3_nt: TGCAGCGGTCAACTGGGGCGCGACTACACCTTC

d_call: .
j_call: TRBJ1-2
v_call: TRBV21-1
clone_size: .
cdr3_aa: CASSGTVYGYTF
cdr3_nt: TGTGCCAGCAGCGGGACAGTCTATGGCTACACCTTC

d_call: .
j_call: TRBJ1-2
v_call: TRBV19
clone_size: .
cdr3_aa: CASSMRAGDGYTF
cdr3_nt: TGTGCCAGTAGTATGAGGGCAGGGGATGGCTACACCTTC

d_call: TRBD2
j_call: TRBJ2-7
v_call: TRBV5-1
clone_size: .
cdr3_aa: CASSRGTSGIGYEQYF
cdr3_nt: TGCGCCAGCAGCCGTGGGACTAGCGGGATTGGGTACGAGCAGTACTTC

d_call: .
j_call: TRBJ2-5
v_call: TRBV11-2
clone_size: .
cdr3_aa: CASSGDLAGETQYF
cdr3_nt: TGTGCCAGCAGCGGGGACCTCGCGGGGGAGACCCAGTACTTC

d_call: .
j_call: TRBJ2-3
v_call: TRBV5-4
clone_size: once
cdr3_aa: CASSSGSGADTQYF
cdr3_nt: TGTGCCAGCAGCTCCGGGAGTGGAGCAGATACGCAGTATTTT

d_call: .
j_call: TRBJ1-5
v_call: TRBV7-9
clone_size: .
cdr3_aa: CASSLGQDLQPQHF
cdr3_nt: TGTGCCAGCAGCTTAGGACAGGACCTTCAGCCCCAGCATTTT

d_call: .
j_call: TRBJ2-7
v_call: TRBV2
clone_size: .
cdr3_aa: CASSGSGYEQYF
cdr3_nt: TGTGCCAGCAGTGGTTCAGGCTACGAGCAGTACTTC